A single sample gave rise to the 19 T cell receptor beta chains below, sequenced in a study of beta chain features in type 1 diabetes (dated by TCRdb to the late 2010s). The paper as a whole reports these results and caveats: In all four CD4+ subsets, TCRB CDR3 length was moderately but significantly shorter in type 1 diabetes patients.

No cognate antigen is known for these TCRs. Receptors were amplified or captured by the immunoSEQ multiplex PCR assay. The entire amount of isolated RNA was reverse transcribed using the High Capacity cDNA Reverse Transcription Kit, so the sequenced TCRB transcripts were expressed ones. The source is immuneACCESS, and TCRdb retained only in-frame sequences with V and J called. Part of the clones is not carried over; for the studies checked, unresolved V genes explain less than half of this, and the remainder is unexplained. For this sample the table gives 150,000 or so clones, of which around 8.3% were detected only once. Over 0.45% of the sample belongs to the ten largest clones. The specimen was central memory CD4+ T cells from blood. All receptors derive from a woman aged 18-30 years with type 1 diabetes.

There are a few counts of this clone. The rearrangement links TRBV2 to TRBJ2-1; D is undetermined. Deletions cut 4 bases from V and 3 bases from J, with 7 bases between. CDR1 and CDR2 (germline): SNHLY, FYNNEI. This CDR3 is 13 amino acids long. CDR3 nucleotide sequence: TGTGCCAGCAGTGTTATCAGCTACAATGAGCAGTTCTTC. As protein: CASSVISYNEQFF.

The J gene is TRBJ2-1, the V gene TRBV5-1; 14 bases match TRBD2. V lost 4 bases, J lost 7 bases, and 7 bases stayed unmatched. The CDR3 runs to 16 residues. Per germline, CDR1 SGHRS and CDR2 YFSETQ. The DNA of the CDR3 is TGCGCCAGCAGCGAGGGACTAGCGGGAGTAAGAAATGAGCAGTTCTTC. It translates to CASSEGLAGVRNEQFF.

V is TRBV5-6 and J is TRBJ1-5; the D gene is possibly TRBD1 (6 bases). Trimming pared 2 bases from V and 4 bases from J, leaving 10 bases between. From germline, CDR1 is SGHDT and CDR2 YYEEEE. This CDR3 comprises 14 residues. In nucleotides, the CDR3 is TGTGCCAGCAGCTTTGGACAGCTTAATCAGCCCCAGCATTTT. Translating gives CASSFGQLNQPQHF. The variable domain in full, with the rest retrieved from reference TRBV5-6 and TRBJ1-5, is DAGVTQSPTHLIKTRGQQVTLRCSPKSGHDTVSWYQQALGQGPQFIFQYYEEEERQRGNFPDRFSGHQFPNYSSELNVNALLLGDSALYLCASSFGQLNQPQHFGDGTRLSIL.

This clone has only a few counts. The rearrangement uses TRBV5-6 and TRBJ1-1; TRBD1 might be the D (5 bases). Looked up from germline, CDR1 is SGHDT and CDR2 is YYEEEE. This CDR3 contains 14 residues. The V and J ends lost 3 bases and 0 bases respectively, with 9 bases between them. The CDR3 is CASSSGYMNTEAFF. The CDR3 DNA follows: TGTGCCAGCAGCTCAGGGTACATGAACACTGAAGCTTTCTTT.

This clone has only a few counts. The gene calls are TRBV7-3 and TRBJ1-3; no clear D gene. CDR1 and CDR2 from the germline V gene are SGHTA and FQGTGA. The CDR3 covers 13 residues. V was pared by 5 bases and J by 3 bases, with 8 bases between. The CDR3, as DNA: TGTGCCAGCAGCCTACCCGGTGGAAACACCATATATTTT. Translated: CASSLPGGNTIYF.

Only a few counts were recorded for this clone. This chain joins TRBV27 and TRBJ2-1; no firm D call. The CDR3 covers 17 residues. CDR1 is MNHEY, CDR2 SMNVEV, per germline (reference sequence). Trimming stripped 5 bases from V and 6 bases from J, with 23 bases between. The CDR3 DNA follows: TGTGCCAGCAGTCTCCACCCCGGCGGCTCCTCCCCCAATGAGCAGTTCTTC. It yields the protein CASSLHPGGSSPNEQFF.

This clone was counted between two and nine times. The chain joins TRBV28 to TRBJ1-2; D unclear. CDR3 size: 12 residues. Germline assignment: CDR1 MDHEN and CDR2 SYDVKM. The V end was cut by 1 base, the J end by 3 bases, with 3 bases between. CDR3 DNA sequence: TGTGCCAGCAGTTTATTAGACTATGGCTACACCTTC. Amino acid sequence: CASSLLDYGYTF.

This clone has only a few counts. The rearrangement uses TRBV10-2 and TRBJ2-5, with D possibly matching TRBD2 (6 bases). CDR1 is WSHSY, CDR2 SAAADI, per germline. The CDR3 is 13 amino acids. Trimming took 6 bases from V and 4 from J, leaving 12 bases between them. The chain's CDR3 is CASRGTRGETQYF. The CDR3 DNA sequence: TGCGCCAGCAGAGGGACTCGGGGAGAGACCCAGTACTTC.

This clone was picked up many times. This rearrangement joins TRBV27 to TRBJ2-1; D may be TRBD2 (6 bases). The V gene's germline CDR1 is MNHEY and CDR2 SMNVEV (reference sequence). CDR3 length: 14 amino acids. Trimming stripped 4 bases from V and 6 bases from J, with 13 bases between. The CDR3 protein is CASSSQLASNEQFF. In nucleotides, the CDR3 is TGTGCCAGCAGTTCCCAACTAGCTTCCAATGAGCAGTTCTTC.

The chain carries TRBV2 and TRBJ2-2; D may be TRBD1 (5 bases). This CDR3 spans 15 amino acids. Trimming took off 1 base at V and 4 bases at J, with 10 bases between the two ends. Per the germline V gene, CDR1 is SNHLY and CDR2 is FYNNEI. CDR3 sequence (DNA): TGTGCCAGCAGTGAAGGGCAGGGTGGCACCGGGGAGCTGTTTTTT. It encodes CASSEGQGGTGELFF.

In its sample, this clone was seen a few times. V is TRBV7-2 and J is TRBJ2-2; the match to TRBD1 covers 8 bases. The V gene end was trimmed by 7 bases and the J gene end by 8 bases; junction bases not matched to a gene: 15. Germline assignment: CDR1 SGHTA and CDR2 FQGNSA. The CDR3 covers 16 residues. The CDR3 DNA sequence: TGTGCCAGCATCCCCCAGGGGGCGCTCGGAAAGGGGGAGCTGTTTTTT. It codes for CASIPQGALGKGELFF.

The sample holds a few counts of this clone. V gene TRBV14 combines with J gene TRBJ2-1, with 7 bases identical to TRBD2. The CDR3 is made up of 12 amino acids. V dropped 4 bases and J dropped 14; count of bases not matched to a gene: 8. The germline V gene encodes CDR1 SGHDN and CDR2 FVKESK. CDR3 coding DNA: TGTGCCAGCAGCCGAGGCGGGAGCCCCAAGTTCTTC. Its protein is CASSRGGSPKFF.

This clone was seen a few times. This chain joins TRBV7-9 and TRBJ2-7, with D possibly TRBD1 on 5 matching bases. CDR3 length: 13 amino acids. Trimming pared 5 bases from V and 0 bases from J, leaving 8 bases between. Germline lookup yields CDR1 SEHNR and CDR2 FQNEAQ (reference sequence). For the CDR3, the DNA is TGTGCCAGCAGCCTTGGGGCCTCCTACGAGCAGTACTTC. It yields the protein CASSLGASYEQYF.

The genes are TRBV2 and TRBJ1-4; D is uncertain. Germline CDR1 reads SNHLY; CDR2 reads FYNNEI. This CDR3 spans 14 amino acids. V was shortened by 4 bases and J by 4 bases, with 10 bases between the two germline ends. The CDR3 region is CASSARSGNEKLFF. The CDR3 DNA reads TGTGCCAGCAGTGCCCGTAGCGGTAATGAAAAACTGTTTTTT.

The chain combines TRBV4-3 with TRBJ2-7, with a tentative D call TRBD2 (5 bases). The germline gives CDR1 LGHNA, CDR2 YSLEER. The CDR3 loop spans 13 amino acids. Trimming took 1 base from V and 1 from J, leaving 5 bases between them. The CDR3 loop is CASSQGLSYEQYF. CDR3 nucleotides: TGCGCCAGCAGCCAAGGACTATCCTACGAGCAGTACTTC.

In this sample, this clone turned up many times. The rearrangement links TRBV5-1 to TRBJ1-2, with 7 bases lining up with TRBD1. CDR1 and CDR2 from the germline V gene are SGHRS and YFSETQ. J lost 12 bases, V lost 0 bases, and 5 bases had no gene match. The CDR3 totals 12 residues. The CDR3 DNA sequence: TGCGCCAGCAGCTTGGGACAGGGCACCCACACCTTC. Amino acids: CASSLGQGTHTF.

The rearrangement links TRBV5-1 to TRBJ2-3; the match to TRBD2 covers 11 bases. This CDR3 has 15 residues. Germline V gene sequence: CDR1 SGHRS, CDR2 YFSETQ. V lost 2 bases, J lost 3 bases, and 2 bases stayed unmatched. The CDR3 loop reads CASSLGTSGTDTQYF. The CDR3 bases are TGCGCCAGCAGCTTAGGGACTAGCGGTACAGATACGCAGTATTTT.

There are a few counts of this clone. CDR3 in amino acids: CASSLDPGGTEAFF. CDR3 in DNA: TGCGCCAGCAGCTTGGACCCGGGGGGCACTGAAGCTTTCTTT. The V gene is TRBV5-1, the J gene TRBJ1-1; TRBD1 is a possible D gene (5 bases). Trimming pared 0 bases from V and 4 bases from J, leaving 10 bases between. Looked up from germline, CDR1 is SGHRS and CDR2 is YFSETQ. The CDR3 has 14 amino acids.

This clone was seen only a few times. The genes are TRBV19 and TRBJ2-3; D may be TRBD1 (6 bases). The V end was cut by 4 bases, the J end by 3 bases, with 11 bases between. The CDR3 spans 14 residues. The germline V gene has CDR1 LNHDA and CDR2 SQIVND (reference sequence). The DNA for the CDR3 is TGTGCCAGTAGTAAGCGACAGGCGACAGATACGCAGTATTTT. Residues: CASSKRQATDTQYF.